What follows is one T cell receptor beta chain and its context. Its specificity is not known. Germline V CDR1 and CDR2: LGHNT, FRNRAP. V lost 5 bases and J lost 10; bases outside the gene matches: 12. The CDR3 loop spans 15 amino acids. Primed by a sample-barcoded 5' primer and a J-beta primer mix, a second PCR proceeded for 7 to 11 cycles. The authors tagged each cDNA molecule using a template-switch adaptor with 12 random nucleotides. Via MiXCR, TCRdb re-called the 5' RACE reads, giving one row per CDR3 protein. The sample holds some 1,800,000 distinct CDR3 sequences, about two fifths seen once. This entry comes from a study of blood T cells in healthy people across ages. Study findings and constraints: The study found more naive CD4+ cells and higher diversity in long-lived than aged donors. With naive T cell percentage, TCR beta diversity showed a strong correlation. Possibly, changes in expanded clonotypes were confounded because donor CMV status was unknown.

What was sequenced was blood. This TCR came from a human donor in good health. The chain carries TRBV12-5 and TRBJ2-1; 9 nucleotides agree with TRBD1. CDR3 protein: CASGQALGTGNEQFF. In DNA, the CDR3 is TGTGCTAGTGGTCAAGCTCTAGGGACAGGGAACGAGCAGTTCTTC.